The present T cell receptor (beta chain) was sequenced within a study of technical replicates of blood from several donors. Sequencing was performed with immunoSEQ multiplex PCR; in TCRdb, only in-frame clones are kept and a portion is missing. The data hold some 82,000 clones, with around 97% observed a single time. The clonotype originates from a human donor in good health. The sample consisted of T cells isolated from PBMCs.

The CDR3 here is CASSLLAGEVEQFF. The CDR3, as DNA: TGTGCCAGCAGTTTATTAGCGGGAGAGGTTGAGCAGTTCTTC. The rearrangement uses TRBV28 and TRBJ2-1; 9 bases match TRBD2. V gave up 1 base and J gave up 9 bases; unmatched junction bases: 4. The CDR3 runs 14 residues. Looked up from germline, CDR1 is MDHEN and CDR2 is SYDVKM.